These 23 T cell receptor beta chains were all obtained from the same sample, sequenced in a study of OX40 agonist ivuxolimab in advanced cancers. Measured with immunoSEQ multiplex PCR; TCRdb has only the in-frame clones, and not every one. Counted here are almost 50,000 clones, less than 90% occurring once; the ten biggest clones make up 40% to 65%. Sequenced here: CD4+ or CD8+ T cells sorted from blood, sampled in a trial of the OX40 agonist ivuxolimab. Receptor source: an adult with an advanced solid tumor such as melanoma, head and neck, liver or kidney cancer.

CDR3 in amino acids: CASSITGGRSYEQYF. The CDR3 nucleotides are TGTGCCAGCAGTATTACCGGTGGGCGGTCCTACGAGCAGTACTTC. The chain recombines TRBV6-5 with TRBJ2-7; D gene unclear. This CDR3 has 15 residues. In germline, CDR1 is MNHEY, CDR2 SVGAGI. V was clipped by 5 bases and J by 1 base, with 15 bases between them.

This rearrangement joins TRBV2 to TRBJ1-2; 8 bases are shared with TRBD1. This CDR3 has 14 amino acids. The germline CDR1 and CDR2 sequences are SNHLY and FYNNEI. The V and J ends lost 4 bases and 6 bases, in that order; junction bases with no gene match: 7. CDR3: CASSGGQGRDGYTF. As DNA, the CDR3 is TGTGCCAGCAGTGGAGGACAGGGAAGGGATGGCTACACCTTC. The variable domain in full, with the rest retrieved from reference TRBV2 and TRBJ1-2, is EPEVTQTPSHQVTQMGQEVILRCVPISNHLYFYWYRQILGQKVEFLVSFYNNEISEKSEIFDDQFSVERPDGSNFTLKIRSTKLEDSAMYFCASSGGQGRDGYTFGSGTRLTVV.

The CDR3 DNA is TGCGCCAGCCGGGGGGAAGGGGTATGGGAAGCTTTCTTT. Translation: CASRGEGVWEAFF. V is TRBV4-1 and J is TRBJ1-1; possibly TRBD1 for D (5 bases). Trimming removed 8 bases at V and 8 bases at J, with 18 bases between. Germline CDR1 reads MGHRA; CDR2 reads YSYEKL. The CDR3 contains 13 residues.

The V gene is TRBV19, the J gene TRBJ2-3, with D uncertain. V was clipped by 5 bases and J by 0 bases, with 12 bases between them. Germline V gene data show CDR1 as LNHDA and CDR2 as SQIVND (reference sequence). The CDR3 totals 15 residues. In DNA form, the CDR3 reads TGTGCCAGTAGTGTATCCAAGGCCAGCACAGATACGCAGTATTTT. It codes for CASSVSKASTDTQYF.

J is TRBJ2-3 and V is TRBV11-3, with 9 bases that match TRBD2. Per the germline V gene, CDR1 is SGHNT and CDR2 is YENEEA. The CDR3 sequence is 15 residues long. J was trimmed by 3 bases and V by 2 bases; bases with no gene match: 3. CDR3 in DNA: TGTGCCAGCAGCTTACTAGCGGGATCGACAGATACGCAGTATTTT. It yields the protein CASSLLAGSTDTQYF.

Points on this clone: Other DNA sequences within the sample encode an identical CDR3. The chain couples TRBV19 to TRBJ2-5; 7 bases match TRBD2. This CDR3 has 14 amino acids. The trim removed 3 bases at V and 2 bases at J, leaving 3 bases unmatched. Per the germline V gene, CDR1 is LNHDA and CDR2 is SQIVND (reference sequence). CDR3 in amino acids: CASSMRGIQETQYF. The CDR3 DNA reads TGTGCCAGTAGTATGCGGGGGATTCAAGAGACCCAGTACTTC.

The CDR3 region is CARSLGGRGFSSNQPQHF. The CDR3 bases are TGTGCCAGAAGCTTGGGGGGCAGGGGCTTCAGTAGCAATCAGCCCCAGCATTTT. The chain links TRBV5-3 to TRBJ1-5; possibly TRBD1 for D (6 bases). TRBV5-3 is flagged as an ORF with uncertain function. The CDR3 sequence is 18 residues long. Trimming pared 0 bases from V and 0 bases from J, leaving 16 bases between.

The CDR3 coding sequence is TGTGCCAGCAGACCCGCCCTCTTGGGGGTGAAACACGGGGGGACGCAGTATTTT. Its translation: CASRPALLGVKHGGTQYF. The V and J genes are TRBV13 and TRBJ2-3; 7 nucleotides agree with TRBD2. V was pared by 6 bases and J by 9 bases, with 24 bases of the junction left unmatched. Germline loops: CDR1 PRHDT, CDR2 FYEKMQ (reference sequence). This CDR3 has 18 residues.

This clone was detected only a few times. V usage is TRBV1 and J usage is TRBJ2-7; TRBD2, the D gene given by the table, was not confirmed from the DNA. TRBV1 is an annotated pseudogene. There are 14 residues in the CDR3. The CDR3 loop reads CTSSHPGLFYEQYF. CDR3 DNA sequence: TGCACCAGCAGCCACCCGGGACTCTTCTACGAGCAGTACTTC.

Here the CDR3 DNA reads TGTGCCTGGACACACGGGACTAGCGGGAGCGATACGCAGTATTTT. Translation gives CAWTHGTSGSDTQYF. The chain recombines TRBV30 with TRBJ2-3; TRBD2 matches 14 bases. CDR1 GTSNPN and CDR2 SVGIG come from the germline V gene (reference sequence). After removal of 4 bases from V and 6 bases from J, the junction contained 6 bases not matched to a gene. CDR3 size: 15 residues.

The J gene is TRBJ2-7, the V gene TRBV18; possibly TRBD2 for D (6 bases). Trimming cost V 0 bases and J 3 bases, with 9 bases left between them. CDR3 length: 14 residues. Germline V gene lookup returns CDR1 KGHSH and CDR2 LQKENI. CDR3 amino acids: CASSPPAGHYEQYF. CDR3 coding DNA: TGTGCCAGCTCACCACCGGCGGGGCACTACGAGCAGTACTTC.

CDR3 sequence reads: CASSQLDMGLARNNEQFF. The CDR3 DNA follows: TGCGCCAGCAGCCAACTTGACATGGGACTAGCGAGGAACAATGAGCAGTTCTTC. The rearrangement joins TRBV4-1 to TRBJ2-1, with TRBD2 matching over 10 bases. The J segment lost 5 bases and the V segment lost 2 bases, leaving 12 bases of the junction unmatched. This CDR3 region has 18 residues. CDR1 is MGHRA, CDR2 YSYEKL, per germline.

The rearrangement uses TRBV2 and TRBJ1-3, with D maybe TRBD1 (5 bases). The ends were cut back, 7 bases at V and 4 bases at J, with 17 bases in the middle. Per germline, CDR1 SNHLY and CDR2 FYNNEI. The CDR3 contains 15 residues. The CDR3 DNA reads TGTGCCAGCACTGCCACTCAGGGATACGGAAACACCATATATTTT. Its translation is CASTATQGYGNTIYF.

This chain joins TRBV5-1 and TRBJ2-5; TRBD2 agrees at 10 bases. The CDR3 contains 16 residues. V was clipped by 3 bases and J by 5 bases; unmatched bases: 10. Germline CDR1 reads SGHRS; CDR2 reads YFSETQ. CDR3 region: CASSWGPGLAAETQYF. CDR3 in DNA: TGCGCCAGCAGCTGGGGCCCTGGACTAGCGGCGGAGACCCAGTACTTC.

This clone appeared a single time. CDR3 DNA: TGCGCCAGCAGCCAAGATAGGGGACAGGGGGCCTCTGATCCCTATGGCTACACCTTC. Protein: CASSQDRGQGASDPYGYTF. This chain joins TRBV4-3 and TRBJ1-2; TRBD1 aligns across 12 bases. Per the germline V gene, CDR1 is LGHNA and CDR2 is YSLEER. V lost 0 bases to trimming and J lost 4 bases; unmatched junction nucleotides: 12. The length of the CDR3 is 19 residues.

The chain joins TRBV9 to TRBJ2-2; the D gene is possibly TRBD1 (5 bases). V gave up 4 bases and J gave up 5 bases, with 15 bases separating them. The CDR3 consists of 15 residues. Germline V gene lookup returns CDR1 SGDLS and CDR2 YYNGEE. The CDR3 nucleotides are TGTGCCAGCAGCTCTTCGGACACCCTAACCGGGGAGCTGTTTTTT. Translation gives CASSSSDTLTGELFF.

This clone was counted a single time. The rearrangement uses TRBV5-5 and TRBJ2-7; 10 positions match TRBD1. The V and J ends lost 3 bases and 12 bases, in that order; junction bases with no gene match: 9. The germline gives CDR1 SGHKS, CDR2 YYEKEE (reference sequence). The CDR3 spans 13 residues. For the CDR3, the DNA is TGTGCCAGCAGCTGGCCGGGACAGGGGACCTGGTACTTC. This translates into CASSWPGQGTWYF.

Written as DNA, the CDR3 is TGCGCCAGCAGGGACGTAAATTCACCCCTCCACTTT. This codes for CASRDVNSPLHF. The chain uses TRBV10-2 and TRBJ1-6; the D is unclear. Trimming stripped 6 bases from V and 7 bases from J, with 7 bases between. This CDR3 is 12 amino acids long. Germline-derived CDR1 and CDR2 are WSHSY and SAAADI.

The chain couples TRBV5-1 to TRBJ2-2; no clear D. V shed 0 bases and J shed 0 bases, with 9 bases lying between them. Looked up from germline, CDR1 is SGHRS and CDR2 is YFSETQ. The CDR3 contains 16 residues. The CDR3 DNA reads as TGCGCCAGCAGCTTGGAAAGGTTTCCGAACACCGGGGAGCTGTTTTTT. Translating it yields CASSLERFPNTGELFF.

The chain is built from TRBV19 and TRBJ2-1; perhaps TRBD2 as D (6 bases). The V gene's germline CDR1 is LNHDA and CDR2 SQIVND (reference sequence). CDR3 length equals 15 residues. V gave up 1 base and J gave up 3 bases, with 10 bases separating them. The CDR3 loop reads CASSIGLADYNEQFF. The CDR3 nucleotides are TGTGCCAGTAGTATAGGATTAGCGGACTACAATGAGCAGTTCTTC.

The chain employs TRBV7-8 and TRBJ2-2, with 7 bases matching TRBD2. The CDR3 is 16 residues long. V gave up 4 bases and J gave up 5 bases; unmatched junction bases: 10. CDR1 is SGHVS, CDR2 FQNEAQ, per germline. CDR3 coding DNA: TGTGCCAGCAGCTCGACTAGCCTAAGGAGTACCGGGGAGCTGTTTTTT. Translated, it gives CASSSTSLRSTGELFF.

The chain employs TRBV2 and TRBJ2-1; 7 bases map to TRBD2. This CDR3 region has 15 residues. V was pared by 10 bases and J by 2 bases, with 11 bases of the junction left unmatched. From germline, CDR1 is SNHLY and CDR2 FYNNEI. CDR3 sequence: CANRRAGNTYNEQFF. DNA of the CDR3: TGTGCCAACCGACGAGCGGGAAATACCTACAATGAGCAGTTCTTC. Using reference TRBV2 and TRBJ2-1 for the parts outside the CDR3, the full variable domain is EPEVTQTPSHQVTQMGQEVILRCVPISNHLYFYWYRQILGQKVEFLVSFYNNEISEKSEIFDDQFSVERPDGSNFTLKIRSTKLEDSAMYFCANRRAGNTYNEQFFGPGTRLTVL.

The genes are TRBV14 and TRBJ2-1; 9 bases are a match to TRBD2. Germline V gene lookup returns CDR1 SGHDN and CDR2 FVKESK. The length of the CDR3 is 13 residues. The ends lost 1 base at V and 10 bases at J; junction bases unmatched: 2. CDR3 sequence: CASSQGSGGEQFF. The DNA of the CDR3 is TGTGCCAGCAGCCAAGGTAGCGGGGGAGAGCAGTTCTTC.